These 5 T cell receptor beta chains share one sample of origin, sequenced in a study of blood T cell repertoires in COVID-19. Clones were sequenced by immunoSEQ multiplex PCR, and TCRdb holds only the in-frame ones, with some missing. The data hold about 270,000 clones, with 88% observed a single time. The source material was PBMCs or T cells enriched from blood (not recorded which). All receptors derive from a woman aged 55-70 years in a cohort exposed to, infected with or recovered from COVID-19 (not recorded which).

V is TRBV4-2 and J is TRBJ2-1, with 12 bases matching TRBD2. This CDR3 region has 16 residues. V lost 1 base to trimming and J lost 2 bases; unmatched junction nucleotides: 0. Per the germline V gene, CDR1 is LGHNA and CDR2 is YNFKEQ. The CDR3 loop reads CASSQGTSGAYNEQFF. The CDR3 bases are TGTGCCAGCAGCCAAGGGACTAGCGGGGCCTACAATGAGCAGTTCTTC.

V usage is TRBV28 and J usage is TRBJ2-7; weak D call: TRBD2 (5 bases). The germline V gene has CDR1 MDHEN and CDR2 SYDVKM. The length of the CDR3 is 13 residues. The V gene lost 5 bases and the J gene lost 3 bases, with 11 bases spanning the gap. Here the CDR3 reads CASSPLAGYEQYF. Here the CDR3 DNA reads TGTGCCAGCAGTCCCCTTGCGGGCTACGAGCAGTACTTC.

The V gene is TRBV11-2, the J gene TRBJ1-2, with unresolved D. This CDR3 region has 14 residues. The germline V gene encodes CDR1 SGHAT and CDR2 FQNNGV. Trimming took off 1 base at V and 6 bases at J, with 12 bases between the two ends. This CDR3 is CASSLGGGSDGYTF. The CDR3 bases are TGTGCCAGCAGCTTAGGTGGAGGGTCGGATGGCTACACCTTC. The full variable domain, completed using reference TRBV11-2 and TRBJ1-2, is EAGVAQSPRYKIIEKRQSVAFWCNPISGHATLYWYQQILGQGPKLLIQFQNNGVVDDSQLPKDRFSAERLKGVDSTLKIQPAKLEDSAVYLCASSLGGGSDGYTFGSGTRLTVV.

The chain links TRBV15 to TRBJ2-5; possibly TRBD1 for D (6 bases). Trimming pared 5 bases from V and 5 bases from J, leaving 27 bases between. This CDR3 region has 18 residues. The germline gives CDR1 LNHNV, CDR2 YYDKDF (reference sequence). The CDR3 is CATSGRGTLTGLWETQYF. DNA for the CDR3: TGTGCCACCAGCGGTCGAGGCACCTTGACAGGCCTTTGGGAGACCCAGTACTTC.

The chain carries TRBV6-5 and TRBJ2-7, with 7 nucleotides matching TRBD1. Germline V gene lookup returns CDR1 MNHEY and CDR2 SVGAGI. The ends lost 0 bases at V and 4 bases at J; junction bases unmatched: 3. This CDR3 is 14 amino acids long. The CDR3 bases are TGTGCCAGCAGTTACTCCGGGACAGAATACGAGCAGTACTTC. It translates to CASSYSGTEYEQYF.